One T cell receptor beta chain is described in this entry. The target antigen is unknown. V shed 0 bases, J shed 8 bases, and the junction held 10 bases outside the gene matches. Germline V lookup: CDR1 DFQATT, CDR2 SNEGSKA (reference sequence). The CDR3 is made up of 15 amino acids. This entry comes from a study of response to subunit inactivated influenza vaccine. Study results and caveats: It was the authors' suggestion that each seasonal influenza vaccination recruits few new T cells.

TCRdb reprocessed the RT-PCR reads with MiXCR, giving one entry per CDR3 protein. The sample records roughly 790,000 distinct CDR3 sequences, around 21% being singletons. The chain has TRBV20-1 and TRBJ2-1; 7 bases are a match to TRBD2. The receptor comes from a man aged 50 to 59 who received an inactivated influenza vaccine. The material was PBMCs from blood, obtained more than 4 days after vaccination. CDR3 sequence reads: CSARDFASGADEQFF. The DNA of the CDR3 is TGCAGTGCTAGAGATTTCGCTAGCGGCGCTGATGAGCAGTTCTTC.